These 8 T cell receptor beta chains were all obtained from the same sample, sequenced in a study of cytomegalovirus exposure and HLA in healthy donors (dated by TCRdb to about 2017). Libraries were constructed by the immunoSEQ multiplex PCR assay. The multiplex PCR relied on a mix of 60 forward primers for TCR Vbeta segments and 13 reverse primers for TCR Jbeta segments. Sourced from immuneACCESS, this table was stored by TCRdb with only in-frame sequences that have V and J called. A share of the clones is absent; for the studies checked, an unresolved V gene accounts for under half, and the remainder has no known explanation. The sample's own table lists around 140,000 clones. About 1.5% of the sample is in the top ten clones. The sample taken for sequencing was PBMCs. Source of these receptors: a woman in her thirties or forties in good health and CMV-seropositive.

The V and J genes are TRBV2 and TRBJ2-6, with 11 bases matching TRBD2. CDR3 length equals 19 residues. CDR1 is SNHLY and CDR2 is FYNNEI in the germline V gene. V shed 8 bases, J shed 0 bases, and the junction held 12 bases outside the gene matches. CDR3 amino acids: CASSWKRGTSGSGANVLTF. CDR3 DNA sequence: TGTGCCAGCTCATGGAAAAGGGGGACTAGCGGCTCTGGGGCCAACGTCCTGACTTTC.

The chain combines TRBV6-4 with TRBJ2-1, with 8 bases lining up with TRBD2. J lost 5 bases, V lost 4 bases, and 7 bases had no gene match. Germline V lookup: CDR1 MRHNA, CDR2 SNTAGT. The CDR3 covers 15 residues. The CDR3 spells CASSVSSGANNEQFF. The CDR3 DNA reads TGTGCCAGCAGTGTTAGTAGCGGGGCGAACAATGAGCAGTTCTTC.

The CDR3 sequence: CASRGVAGYTDTQYF. In DNA, the CDR3 is TGTGCCAGCAGGGGTGTAGCGGGATACACAGATACGCAGTATTTT. The chain links TRBV5-6 to TRBJ2-3; 8 nucleotides align to TRBD2. This CDR3 has 15 residues. CDR1 is SGHDT and CDR2 is YYEEEE in the germline V gene. V dropped 5 bases and J dropped 2; count of bases not matched to a gene: 7.

V usage is TRBV7-9 and J usage is TRBJ2-5; 7 bases are a match to TRBD1. Matching the DNA end better, TRBJ2-7 makes the J call doubtful. The CDR3 covers 13 residues. Germline V CDR1 and CDR2: SEHNR, FQNEAQ (reference sequence). For the CDR3, the DNA is TGTGCCAGCAGCTTGGGACAGCCCTACGAGCAGTACTTC. This encodes CASSLGQPYEQYF.

The chain uses TRBV19 and TRBJ1-5, with a tentative D call TRBD1 (6 bases). Germline values: CDR1 LNHDA, CDR2 SQIVND (reference sequence). The length of the CDR3 is 14 residues. V lost 7 bases and J 3 bases, leaving 13 bases between the germline ends. The DNA for the CDR3 is TGTGCCAGTAACCATCAGGGGTTCAATCAGCCCCAGCATTTT. Residues: CASNHQGFNQPQHF.

V usage is TRBV29-1 and J usage is TRBJ2-3; 7 bases align to TRBD2. V dropped 3 bases and J dropped 2; count of bases not matched to a gene: 5. Per the germline V gene, CDR1 is SQVTM and CDR2 is ANQGSEA. This CDR3 contains 14 residues. Written as DNA, the CDR3 is TGCAGCGTTGAGGCGGGAGAACTCACAGATACGCAGTATTTT. Translation gives CSVEAGELTDTQYF.

V is TRBV5-1 and J is TRBJ2-7; 13 bases are a match to TRBD2. The J segment lost 2 bases and the V segment lost 4 bases, leaving 3 bases of the junction unmatched. Germline loops: CDR1 SGHRS, CDR2 YFSETQ. The CDR3 spans 15 residues. CDR3 DNA sequence: TGCGCCAGCAGCAATGGACTAGCGGGAGCCTACGAGCAGTACTTC. The encoded protein is CASSNGLAGAYEQYF.

V usage is TRBV29-1 and J usage is TRBJ1-1; D perhaps matches TRBD1 (5 bases). The germline V and J ends were trimmed by 2 bases and 6 bases, with 16 bases remaining between them. The CDR3 totals 14 residues. Germline CDR1 is SQVTM and CDR2 is ANQGSEA. CDR3 amino acids: CSVESPGRGAEAFF. The CDR3 DNA reads TGCAGCGTTGAAAGCCCAGGGAGGGGTGCTGAAGCTTTCTTT. Supplemented by reference TRBV29-1 and TRBJ1-1, the full variable domain reads SAVISQKPSRDICQRGTSLTIQCQVDSQVTMMFWYRQQPGQSLTLIATANQGSEATYESGFVIDKFPISRPNLTFSTLTVSNMSPEDSSIYLCSVESPGRGAEAFFGQGTRLTVV.